The source of this TCR beta chain is a study of blood T cell repertoires in COVID-19. Study-level background: The origin of the acute and convalescent COVID-19 samples was the United States, Italy and Spain. The cDNA or gDNA used as material had been derived from T cells, B-cell-depleted T cells, or PBMCs.

Seattle cases were enrolled at active infection and followed longitudinally. V was pared by 8 bases and J by 0 bases, with 11 bases between. The CDR3 totals 14 residues. From germline, CDR1 is KGHSH and CDR2 LQKENI. Original data processing: The authors estimated nucleated cell counts from reference gene primer amplification. Sequencing used immunoSEQ multiplex PCR; TCRdb keeps in-frame clones, though not all of them. V, J and clone size derive from that table, while D and trimming were established from the DNA sequence. The profile shows about 350,000 clones, about nine tenths of them singletons. This sequence joins TRBV18 and TRBJ2-1, with D perhaps TRBD1 (5 bases). The source of this sequence is a woman aged 45-60 years with COVID-19, enrolled during active disease. The sequenced sample consisted of peripheral blood. CDR3 protein: CASATESSYNEQFF. Written as DNA, the CDR3 is TGTGCCAGCGCGACAGAGAGCTCCTACAATGAGCAGTTCTTC.